The following is a TCR beta chain sequence with its context. No antigen is known for it. Division of CD4+ cells produced a CD45RA+ naive subset and a CD45RA-negative memory subset. The data belong to a study of shared clonotypes between healthy human individuals. Study-level background: The donor group consisted of two women and three men, aged 18 to 49.

Deep level was the assay's run setting. Clones were sequenced by immunoSEQ multiplex PCR, and TCRdb holds only the in-frame ones, with some missing. The top ten hold about 0.36% of the sample, which has 2 million to 2.5 million clones, 85% to 95% seen once. Broader study findings: Against clonotypes common to all four donors, non-shared ones had lower generation probabilities.

Sample: naive CD4+ T cells from PBMCs. The subset was: CD45RA+ positively selected. This receptor was taken from a man younger than 35 in good health. Some clones in this sample may be carry-over from other donors' samples.

The CDR3 is CASDGAARLGEQYF. The CDR3, as DNA: TGTGCCAGCGACGGGGCAGCCCGGCTAGGGGAGCAGTACTTC. The V gene is TRBV28, the J gene TRBJ2-7; D may correspond to TRBD1 or TRBD2 (5 bases each). The CDR3 extends over 14 amino acids. V shed 8 bases and J shed 7 bases, with 21 bases lying between them. Germline loops: CDR1 MDHEN, CDR2 SYDVKM.